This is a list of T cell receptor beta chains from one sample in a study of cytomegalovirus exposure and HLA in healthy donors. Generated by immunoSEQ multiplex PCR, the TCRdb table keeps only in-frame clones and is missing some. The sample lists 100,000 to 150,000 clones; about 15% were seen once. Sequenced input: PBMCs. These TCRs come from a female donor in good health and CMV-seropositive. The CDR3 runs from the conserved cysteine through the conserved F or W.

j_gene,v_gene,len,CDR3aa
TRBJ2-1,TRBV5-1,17,CASSLLASGSSYNEQFF
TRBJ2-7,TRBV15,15,CATSRDRGGASEQYF
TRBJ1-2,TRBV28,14,CASSLRAASYGYTF
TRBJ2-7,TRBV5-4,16,CASSLASGLQSWEQYF
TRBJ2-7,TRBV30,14,CAWREAGGSYEQYF
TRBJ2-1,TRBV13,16,CASSQIGQLSYNEQFF
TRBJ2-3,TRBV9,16,CASSVTSGSIADTQYF
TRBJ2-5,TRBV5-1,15,CASSSRLGGEETQYF
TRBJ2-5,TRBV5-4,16,CASSRVAENIQETQYF
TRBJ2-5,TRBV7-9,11,CASSPRDSVDF
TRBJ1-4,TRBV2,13,CASSGRANEKLFF
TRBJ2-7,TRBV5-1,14,CASSSSGTRSQQYF
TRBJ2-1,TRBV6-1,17,CASSEAQRTFPSNEQFF
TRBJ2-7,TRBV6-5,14,CAGSRGQRYYEQYF
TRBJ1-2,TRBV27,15,CASSLPSTDNYGYTF
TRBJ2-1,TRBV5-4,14,CASSLGRRGGEAFF
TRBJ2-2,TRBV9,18,CASSVASTSGGYTGELFF
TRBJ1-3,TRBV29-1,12,CSAGLLGNTIYF
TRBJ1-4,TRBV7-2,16,CASSSVREDGNEKLFF
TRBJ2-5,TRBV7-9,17,CASSFAPGGGVKETQYF
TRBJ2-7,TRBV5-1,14,CASSLRGGNYEQYF
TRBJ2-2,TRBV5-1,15,CASSFKGANTGELFF
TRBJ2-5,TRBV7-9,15,CASSLWAGGGETQYF
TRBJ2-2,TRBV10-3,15,CAIRGTSGSTGELFF
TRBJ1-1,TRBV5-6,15,CASSSGGAGGTEAFF
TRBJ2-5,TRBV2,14,CASSDMFSQETQYF
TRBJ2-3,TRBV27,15,CASSPRLAGDRTQYF
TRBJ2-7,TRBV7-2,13,CASSQGQYYEQYF
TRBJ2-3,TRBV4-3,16,CASSQGLAGSTDTQYF
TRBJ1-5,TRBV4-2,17,CASSQVRGGYSNQPQHF
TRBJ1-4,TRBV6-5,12,CASSPGAEKLFF
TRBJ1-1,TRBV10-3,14,CAISEGGRSTEAFF
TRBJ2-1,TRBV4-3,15,CASSHGTSGNNEQFF
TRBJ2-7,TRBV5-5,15,CASSPTTYRVGEQYF
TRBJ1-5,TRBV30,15,CAWSVGAGRDQPQHF
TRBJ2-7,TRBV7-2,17,CASSPRLAGGAVGEQYF
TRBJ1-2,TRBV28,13,CASSGDIDYGYTF
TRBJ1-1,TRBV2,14,CASSADAGFPEAFF
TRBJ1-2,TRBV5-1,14,CASSMDTANRQFLF
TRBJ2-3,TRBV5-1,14,CASSLKTGTDTQYF
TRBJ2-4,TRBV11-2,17,CASSLVSGVGSKNIQYF
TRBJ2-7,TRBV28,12,CASSLAAGEQYF
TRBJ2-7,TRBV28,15,CASSLPGERTYEQYF
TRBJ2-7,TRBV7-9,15,CASSLRTSGRYEQYF
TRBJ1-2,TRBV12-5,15,CASGLVRTVGYGYTF
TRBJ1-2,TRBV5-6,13,CASSFSSNYGYTF